The rows below give T cell receptor beta chains drawn from one sample of a study of blood T cells in healthy people across ages. In TCRdb, the 5' RACE reads were re-called with MiXCR into one record per CDR3 protein. The sample contains roughly 1,500,000 distinct CDR3 sequences, 40% to 50% of which appear only once. Sequencing was performed on blood. These receptors originate from a woman aged 18 to 35 in good health. CDR3s leave out the opening cysteine and the closing phenylalanine or tryptophan.

J	V	CDR3
TRBJ2-7	TRBV20-1	SADPPAYEQY
TRBJ2-7	TRBV18	ASSQAGTATSYEQY
TRBJ1-3	TRBV6-5	ASSYSTTGFSGNTIY
TRBJ2-3	TRBV24-1	ATSAAGGDTQY
TRBJ1-2	TRBV20-1	SAGTGTVIGYT
TRBJ2-2	TRBV6-5	ASSYRTGISTGELF
TRBJ2-3	TRBV6-2/TRBV6-3	ATTNPGLRRATQY
TRBJ1-1	TRBV7-3	ASSSSPSEYAEAF
TRBJ1-5	TRBV7-2	ASSSGFDQPQH
TRBJ2-7	TRBV6-1	ASRGQESSYEQY
TRBJ1-2	TRBV6-2/TRBV6-3	ASSYSPRAYGYT
TRBJ1-6	TRBV7-2	ASSARVDLNSPLH
TRBJ2-1	TRBV7-3	ASSFASGLSREQF
TRBJ2-1	TRBV7-7	ASSYGQNNEQF
TRBJ2-6	TRBV3-1	ASSRFGANVLT